The 27 T cell receptor beta chains presented below share a single source sample, sequenced in a study of cytomegalovirus exposure and HLA in healthy donors. PCR amplification relied on 60 Vbeta primers (plus 13 Jbeta primers). The protocol was immunoSEQ multiplex PCR, while the TCRdb copy is restricted to in-frame clones and leaves out a portion. Here the sample spans fewer than 120,000 clones, approximately 78% being singletons. Sequencing was carried out using PBMCs. All receptors derive from a woman aged 25-40 years in good health and CMV-seronegative.

This chain links TRBV4-3 with TRBJ2-5; TRBD2 matches 8 bases. V lost 0 bases, J lost 5 bases, and 8 bases stayed unmatched. Germline lookup yields CDR1 LGHNA and CDR2 YSLEER. The CDR3 consists of 16 residues. The chain's CDR3 is CASSQDSAGGEETQYF. Written as DNA, the CDR3 is TGCGCCAGCAGCCAAGATAGCGCGGGGGGCGAGGAGACCCAGTACTTC.

The sample holds a few counts of this clone. The J gene is TRBJ1-2, the V gene TRBV30, with D uncertain. The length of the CDR3 is 13 residues. Germline CDR1 and CDR2: GTSNPN and SVGIG (reference sequence). Trimming stripped 2 bases from V and 5 bases from J, with 12 bases between. CDR3 residues: CAWSLERTYGYTF. The CDR3 DNA is TGTGCCTGGAGTTTAGAGAGAACGTATGGCTACACCTTC.

The V and J genes are TRBV11-1 and TRBJ2-5; D might be TRBD1 (5 bases). Germline V gene lookup returns CDR1 SGHAT and CDR2 FQDESV (reference sequence). With 0 bases removed from V and 4 bases from J, the gap between germline ends came to 9 bases. This CDR3 region has 14 residues. The CDR3 reads CASSLAGERETQYF. The CDR3 region has the DNA TGTGCCAGCAGCTTAGCAGGGGAAAGAGAGACCCAGTACTTC.

The gene calls are TRBV10-3 and TRBJ2-7; tentative D call: TRBD1 (7 bases). V gave up 6 bases and J gave up 7 bases, with 19 bases separating them. Germline-derived CDR1 and CDR2 are ENHRY and SYGVKD. The CDR3 runs 14 residues. This CDR3 reads CAIRSPRQGGEQYF. Written as DNA, the CDR3 is TGTGCCATCAGATCCCCCAGGCAGGGGGGTGAGCAGTACTTC.

A single count supports this clone. V gene TRBV6-1 combines with J gene TRBJ2-3; possibly TRBD2 for D (5 bases). Trimming stripped 5 bases from V and 6 bases from J, with 15 bases between. CDR1 and CDR2 from the germline V gene are MNHNS and SASEGT. This CDR3 is 14 amino acids long. The CDR3 sequence is CASSLRAPGDTQYF. The DNA for the CDR3 is TGTGCCAGCAGTTTAAGGGCACCGGGGGATACGCAGTATTTT.

V and J are TRBV30 and TRBJ1-2; TRBD1 might be the D (5 bases). The CDR3 is 15 amino acids. Trimming took off 4 bases at V and 4 bases at J, with 19 bases between the two ends. CDR1 is GTSNPN and CDR2 is SVGIG in the germline V gene (reference sequence). CDR3 sequence reads: CAWIGWGYSIYGYTF. CDR3 nucleotides: TGTGCCTGGATAGGGTGGGGCTACTCGATCTATGGCTACACCTTC. Using reference TRBV30 and TRBJ1-2 for the parts outside the CDR3, the full variable domain is SQTIHQWPATLVQPVGSPLSLECTVEGTSNPNLYWYRQAAGRGLQLLFYSVGIGQISSEVPQNLSASRPQDRQFILSSKKLLLSDSGFYLCAWIGWGYSIYGYTFGSGTRLTVV.

V is TRBV5-1 and J is TRBJ2-5; possibly TRBD1 for D (5 bases). The germline CDR1 and CDR2 sequences are SGHRS and YFSETQ. V dropped 5 bases and J dropped 2 bases, with 7 bases sitting between them. CDR3 length: 12 amino acids. The CDR3 region has the DNA TGCGCCAGCAGGCAGGGTCAAGAGACCCAGTACTTC. This translates into CASRQGQETQYF.

This rearrangement joins TRBV29-1 to TRBJ1-5, with a possible D match to TRBD1 (6 bases). Germline CDR1 SQVTM, CDR2 ANQGSEA. Trimming removed 6 bases at V and 5 bases at J, with 14 bases between. The CDR3 runs to 13 residues. CDR3 protein: CSVAQGEHQPQHF. The CDR3 nucleotides read TGCAGCGTAGCACAGGGAGAGCATCAGCCCCAGCATTTT.

The chain carries TRBV15 and TRBJ2-2; 11 nucleotides align to TRBD2. The germline gives CDR1 LNHNV, CDR2 YYDKDF (reference sequence). V was pared by 0 bases and J by 2 bases, with 5 bases of the junction left unmatched. The CDR3 covers 18 residues. In nucleotides, the CDR3 is TGTGCCACCAGCAGAGACGAGACTAGCGGGGAAAACACCGGGGAGCTGTTTTTT. Its protein product is CATSRDETSGENTGELFF.

In nucleotides, the CDR3 is TGTGCCAGCGGGATACAGGGCCAAGAGACCCAGTACTTC. Translating it yields CASGIQGQETQYF. The chain has TRBV7-2 and TRBJ2-5; a weak D match, TRBD1 (6 bases). From germline, CDR1 is SGHTA and CDR2 FQGNSA. The V end was cut by 8 bases, the J end by 1 base, with 11 bases between. CDR3 length: 13 amino acids. Looking up the rest from reference TRBV7-2 and TRBJ2-5 gives the full variable domain: GAGVSQSPSNKVTEKGKDVELRCDPISGHTALYWYRQSLGQGLEFLIYFQGNSAPDKSGLPSDRFSAERTGGSVSTLTIQRTQQEDSAVYLCASGIQGQETQYFGPGTRLLVL.

This clone was found a few times. The chain combines TRBV29-1 with TRBJ1-1; TRBD1 matches 9 bases. Unmatched junction bases numbered 7, after V lost 7 bases and J lost 1 base. From germline, CDR1 is SQVTM and CDR2 ANQGSEA. The CDR3 loop spans 14 amino acids. Here the CDR3 reads CSGAMTGGNTEAFF. Written as DNA, the CDR3 is TGCAGCGGCGCAATGACAGGGGGGAACACTGAAGCTTTCTTT.

This chain connects TRBV11-2 to TRBJ1-5; D gene uncertain. V was cut by 1 base and J by 7 bases, with 17 bases left in between. There are 16 residues in the CDR3. CDR1 and CDR2 (germline): SGHAT, FQNNGV. CDR3 region: CASSLVGVGSSQPQHF. The CDR3 DNA reads as TGTGCCAGCAGCTTAGTCGGGGTGGGTTCCTCCCAGCCCCAGCATTTT.

This clone was detected only a few times. J is TRBJ2-1 and V is TRBV4-3; 9 bases fit TRBD2. The germline V gene encodes CDR1 LGHNA and CDR2 YSLEER. Trimming cost V 4 bases and J 8 bases; bases outside gene matches: 12. The CDR3 is 16 amino acids. CDR3 amino acids: CASSRILAGEEDEQFF. The CDR3, as DNA: TGCGCCAGCAGCCGCATACTAGCGGGCGAGGAGGATGAGCAGTTCTTC.

This clone was observed once. J is TRBJ2-2 and V is TRBV9, with D perhaps matching TRBD1 (6 bases). The CDR3 has 16 amino acids. Trimming stripped 4 bases from V and 7 bases from J, with 20 bases between. Germline V gene data show CDR1 as SGDLS and CDR2 as YYNGEE. CDR3 sequence (DNA): TGTGCCAGCAGCCCAGACGAGGGGGTGTATGGCGGGGAGCTGTTTTTT. Encoded protein: CASSPDEGVYGGELFF.

V gene TRBV6-5 combines with J gene TRBJ2-7; 9 positions agree with TRBD1. J gave up 6 bases and V 2 bases, and 5 bases lay outside the gene matches. The CDR3 totals 14 residues. Germline V gene data show CDR1 as MNHEY and CDR2 as SVGAGI. The CDR3 DNA reads TGTGCCAGCAGTTACCGGACAGGGGCCTCCGAGCAGTACTTC. Protein product: CASSYRTGASEQYF.

Note on this clone: The same CDR3 arises from other DNA sequences in this sample as well. This chain links TRBV18 with TRBJ2-7; 10 bases are a match to TRBD1. The CDR3 loop spans 14 amino acids. V lost 3 bases, J lost 3 bases, and 2 bases stayed unmatched. Germline values: CDR1 KGHSH, CDR2 LQKENI. The CDR3, as DNA: TGTGCCAGCTCACCGGGACAGGGGAACTACGAGCAGTACTTC. Its protein product is CASSPGQGNYEQYF.

The rearrangement joins TRBV4-1 to TRBJ1-4; 8 bases agree with TRBD1. The CDR3 length is 16 residues. Germline CDR1 and CDR2: MGHRA and YSYEKL. V lost 3 bases and J lost 6; bases outside the gene matches: 9. CDR3 coding DNA: TGCGCCAGCAGCCAGCAAATCGGGACAGGTTATGAAAAACTGTTTTTT. Protein sequence: CASSQQIGTGYEKLFF.

The chain has TRBV9 and TRBJ2-1; D might be TRBD2 (6 bases). The V end lost 3 bases, the J end lost 14 bases, and 18 bases lay between the germline ends. CDR1 and CDR2 from the germline V gene are SGDLS and YYNGEE. The CDR3 is made up of 13 amino acids. This CDR3 is CASSAPASVLKFF. CDR3 sequence (DNA): TGTGCCAGCAGCGCGCCCGCTAGCGTCCTAAAGTTCTTC. The full variable domain, in which reference TRBV9 and TRBJ2-1 provide the parts outside the CDR3, is DSGVTQTPKHLITATGQRVTLRCSPRSGDLSVYWYQQSLDQGLQFLIQYYNGEERAKGNILERFSAQQFPDLHSELNLSSLELGDSALYFCASSAPASVLKFFGPGTRLTVL.

The chain joins TRBV7-2 to TRBJ2-3; no clear D gene. V shed 1 base and J shed 2 bases, with 7 bases lying between them. Germline assignment: CDR1 SGHTA and CDR2 FQGNSA. The CDR3 is 14 amino acids. The CDR3 region has the DNA TGTGCCAGCAGCTTAGTTCTAGACACAGATACGCAGTATTTT. It codes for CASSLVLDTDTQYF.

The chain employs TRBV30 and TRBJ1-2; 7 bases match TRBD1. The CDR3 has 14 amino acids. J was trimmed by 2 bases and V by 3 bases; bases with no gene match: 6. Germline V gene sequence: CDR1 GTSNPN, CDR2 SVGIG (reference sequence). CDR3: CAWSEQGRNYGYTF. CDR3 sequence (DNA): TGTGCCTGGAGCGAACAGGGGAGGAACTATGGCTACACCTTC.

This rearrangement joins TRBV9 to TRBJ2-7; TRBD1 is a possible D gene (7 bases). Trimming removed 3 bases from V and 2 bases from J, with 15 bases in between. This CDR3 is 15 amino acids long. Germline loops: CDR1 SGDLS, CDR2 YYNGEE. The CDR3 DNA sequence: TGTGCCAGCAGCGCCCGCGCGGGACAGCCCTACGAGCAGTACTTC. As protein: CASSARAGQPYEQYF.

This clone has more than one count but fewer than ten. This chain links TRBV6-4 with TRBJ1-1, with 9 bases identical to TRBD1. The CDR3 is 14 amino acids. With 4 bases clipped from V and 11 bases from J, the junction kept 11 bases outside the gene matches. Per germline, CDR1 MRHNA and CDR2 SNTAGT. This CDR3 reads CASSVLPGQGDAFF. CDR3 bases: TGTGCCAGCAGTGTCCTACCGGGACAGGGCGACGCTTTCTTT.

This chain links TRBV6-5 with TRBJ2-2; 7 bases agree with TRBD1. J was trimmed by 9 bases and V by 6 bases; bases with no gene match: 7. From germline, CDR1 is MNHEY and CDR2 SVGAGI. The CDR3 loop spans 13 amino acids. CDR3 loop: CASRQGSYRELFF. CDR3 in DNA: TGTGCCAGCAGACAGGGGTCTTACCGGGAGCTGTTTTTT.

The genes are TRBV4-2 and TRBJ1-6; D is perhaps TRBD1 (5 bases). The germline V gene has CDR1 LGHNA and CDR2 YNFKEQ. Trimming pared 1 base from V and 11 bases from J, leaving 9 bases between. The length of the CDR3 is 13 residues. CDR3 nucleotides: TGTGCCAGCAGCCAAGTTAAGGGGACACCCCTCCACTTT. This translates into CASSQVKGTPLHF.

This clone was observed a single time. V gene TRBV28 combines with J gene TRBJ1-1; possibly TRBD1 for D (6 bases). The V gene lost 6 bases and the J gene lost 3 bases, with 14 bases spanning the gap. Germline V CDR1 and CDR2: MDHEN, SYDVKM. The CDR3 length is 14 residues. The CDR3 region is CASRPGGGYTEAFF. DNA for the CDR3: TGTGCCAGCAGGCCGGGAGGGGGGTACACTGAAGCTTTCTTT. The variable domain in full, completed from reference TRBV28 and TRBJ1-1, reads DVKVTQSSRYLVKRTGEKVFLECVQDMDHENMFWYRQDPGLGLRLIYFSYDVKMKEKGDIPEGYSVSREKKERFSLILESASTNQTSMYLCASRPGGGYTEAFFGQGTRLTVV.

The V and J genes are TRBV20-1 and TRBJ2-1; D call uncertain. Germline V gives CDR1 DFQATT, CDR2 SNEGSKA (reference sequence). CDR3 length: 10 amino acids. This CDR3 reads CNPEDNEQFF. CDR3 sequence (DNA): TGCAACCCCGAGGACAATGAGCAGTTCTTC.

The V call is TRBV28, the J call TRBJ2-1; TRBD2 matches at 16 bases. Trimming cost V 6 bases and J 8 bases; bases outside gene matches: 10. The CDR3 runs to 17 residues. Germline V gene sequence: CDR1 MDHEN, CDR2 SYDVKM. CDR3 residues: CASREPGTSGGGYEQFF. CDR3 nucleotides: TGTGCCAGCAGAGAACCCGGGACTAGCGGGGGGGGTTATGAGCAGTTCTTC.